The following is a T cell receptor beta chain sequence with its context. One entry per CDR3 protein results from TCRdb running MiXCR on the 5' RACE reads. The repertoire holds about 83,000 distinct CDR3 sequences, with 9% to 15% as singletons. This entry belongs to a study of early T cells in non-severe SARS-CoV-2 infection. Study details: From unsorted whole blood, bulk RNA was sequenced, and the chains remained unpaired.

Germline V gives CDR1 SGHVS, CDR2 FQNEAQ. This CDR3 spans 17 amino acids. V was shortened by 2 bases and J by 1 base, with 15 bases between the two germline ends. The source material was whole blood. This chain joins TRBV7-8 and TRBJ2-4, with D tentatively TRBD2 (5 bases). This TCR was recovered from an adult who was a healthcare worker with PCR-confirmed SARS-CoV-2 infection or an uninfected control (not recorded which). The chain's CDR3 is CASSLWPERRAKNIQYF. The DNA for the CDR3 is TGTGCCAGCAGCTTATGGCCGGAAAGGAGGGCCAAAAACATTCAGTACTTC.